This TCR beta chain was obtained from a study of blood T cell repertoires in COVID-19. Study background: Samples representing acute and convalescent COVID-19 were sourced from the United States, Italy and Spain.

Original analysis: Reference gene primer amplification gave estimated nucleated cell counts. The repertoire was sequenced with immunoSEQ multiplex PCR; TCRdb's copy has only in-frame clones and lacks some. Clone size and the V and J calls come from that table; the DNA yielded D and trimming. The data show some 150,000 clones, with more than 75% seen just once and around 1.3% held by the top ten. The length of the CDR3 is 15 residues. Trimming cost V 5 bases and J 1 base, with 15 bases left between them. Germline-derived CDR1 and CDR2 are SEHNR and FQNEAQ (reference sequence). This clonotype originated in a woman aged 25 to 39 with acute COVID-19. The V and J genes are TRBV7-9 and TRBJ2-7, with a possible D match to TRBD2 (7 bases). The specimen was PBMCs or T cells enriched from blood (not recorded which). The CDR3 region has the DNA TGTGCCAGCAGCCGTATACAGGGAGGGTCCTACGAGCAGTACTTC. This translates into CASSRIQGGSYEQYF.